The text below deals with one T cell receptor (beta chain). Amplification used 60 Vbeta primers and 13 Jbeta primers. Produced via immunoSEQ multiplex PCR; TCRdb's table is partial and in-frame only. The sample consists of over 120,000 clones, 77% of them appearing once. Each donor was nominally healthy when sampled (though unrecorded immune exposures were likely). The data are from a study of cytomegalovirus exposure and HLA in healthy donors. This CDR3 has 14 residues. Germline loops: CDR1 MNHEY, CDR2 SVGAGI. V lost 6 bases, J lost 7 bases, and 5 bases stayed unmatched. The chain joins TRBV6-5 to TRBJ1-4, with 10 bases lining up with TRBD1. The receptor was isolated from a male donor in good health and CMV-seronegative. Sequenced input: PBMCs. The CDR3 spells CASSSGQGSEKLFF. The CDR3 DNA follows: TGTGCCAGCAGCTCGGGACAGGGGAGTGAAAAACTGTTTTTT.